The present T cell receptor beta chain was sequenced within a study of response to subunit inactivated influenza vaccine. Notes on the study in general: The authors suggested that every seasonal influenza vaccination recruits few new T cells.

The table lists this clonotype with a few counts. The target antigen is unknown. Trimming pared 0 bases from V and 3 bases from J, leaving 21 bases between. CDR3 length equals 19 residues. TCRdb reprocessed the RT-PCR reads via MiXCR and lists one record per CDR3 protein. The sample has a few hundred thousand distinct CDR3 sequences, 14% seen once; the top ten hold roughly 10%. The chain is built from TRBV12-3 or TRBV12-4 and TRBJ2-1; possibly TRBD1 for D (6 bases). The sequence came from a man in his fifties or sixties who received an inactivated influenza vaccine. This specimen consisted of PBMCs from blood, obtained approximately 13 days after vaccination. The CDR3 loop reads CASSLALYQGTTLYNEQFF. CDR3 in DNA: TGTGCCAGCAGTTTAGCGCTATATCAGGGGACCACCCTCTACAATGAGCAGTTCTTC.